These 20 T cell receptor beta chains originate from one sample sequenced in a study of T cells after yellow fever vaccination. TCRdb recomputed calls from the 5' RACE reads with MiXCR, one row per CDR3 protein. This sample has about 400,000 distinct CDR3 sequences, with about 6% found just once. The sequences come from PBMCs, collected 5 days after the yellow fever booster vaccination. The receptors stem from a man under 40 who received the YFV17D yellow fever vaccine.

V gene TRBV27 combines with J gene TRBJ2-3; D might be TRBD2 (5 bases). Per the germline V gene, CDR1 is MNHEY and CDR2 is SMNVEV (reference sequence). This CDR3 has 16 residues. Deletions cut 3 bases from V and 6 bases from J, with 19 bases between. CDR3 sequence (DNA): TGTGCCAGCAGTTTGCTGTCCCCGCGGGCATACGATACGCAGTATTTT. Translated, it gives CASSLLSPRAYDTQYF.

This clonotype was counted only a few times. This rearrangement joins TRBV12-5 to TRBJ2-5; D is undetermined. The ends were cut back, 3 bases at V and 5 bases at J, with 4 bases in the middle. Germline assignment: CDR1 LGHNT and CDR2 FRNRAP. CDR3 size: 11 residues. The CDR3 DNA follows: TGTGCTAGTGGTTTATGGGAGACCCAGTACTTC. It codes for CASGLWETQYF. Together with reference TRBV12-5 and TRBJ2-5, the CDR3 gives the full variable domain: DARVTQTPRHKVTEMGQEVTMRCQPILGHNTVFWYRQTMMQGLELLAYFRNRAPLDDSGMPKDRFSAEMPDATLATLKIQPSEPRDSAVYFCASGLWETQYFGPGTRLLVL.

This clonotype was detected only a few times. The genes are TRBV5-4 and TRBJ2-3; D remains ambiguous. Per the germline V gene, CDR1 is SGHNT and CDR2 is YYREEE (reference sequence). Trimming cost V 0 bases and J 3 bases, with 8 bases left between them. This CDR3 region has 14 residues. Here the CDR3 reads CASSLAVATDTQYF. CDR3 in DNA: TGTGCCAGCAGCTTGGCCGTCGCGACAGATACGCAGTATTTT.

This clonotype was seen a handful of times. The rearrangement joins TRBV5-1 to TRBJ2-1; no clear D. Germline V gene lookup returns CDR1 SGHRS and CDR2 YFSETQ. This CDR3 contains 13 residues. Trimming pared 4 bases from V and 7 bases from J, leaving 12 bases between. In DNA form, the CDR3 reads TGCGCCAGCAGCCCCACCTTCGATAATGAGCAGTTCTTC. Protein product: CASSPTFDNEQFF.

The chain recombines TRBV4-1 with TRBJ2-5; 8 positions match TRBD2. Trimming cost V 5 bases and J 4 bases; bases outside gene matches: 12. CDR3 size: 16 residues. Germline V gene lookup returns CDR1 MGHRA and CDR2 YSYEKL. The CDR3 nucleotides are TGCGCCAGCAGCGGCCGGACTAGCAGGAGTCGAGAGACCCAGTACTTC. It yields the protein CASSGRTSRSRETQYF.

Many counts were recorded for this clonotype. The V and J genes are TRBV12-3 or TRBV12-4 and TRBJ2-2; D ambiguous. V was cut by 0 bases and J by 6 bases, with 11 bases left in between. The CDR3 runs to 15 residues. This chain's CDR3 is CASSLALVGPGELFF. CDR3 coding DNA: TGTGCCAGCAGTTTAGCTCTGGTGGGTCCCGGGGAGCTGTTTTTT.

This clonotype occurred a few times. CDR3 loop: CASSDSVYEQFF. The CDR3 nucleotides read TGTGCCAGCTCAGACTCAGTCTATGAGCAGTTCTTC. The chain recombines TRBV18 with TRBJ2-1; D is uncertain. This CDR3 region has 12 residues. From germline, CDR1 is KGHSH and CDR2 LQKENI. Trimming removed 5 bases at V and 8 bases at J, with 10 bases between.

This clonotype was recorded a few times. The genes are TRBV2 and TRBJ2-6, with D unclear. The CDR3 runs to 14 residues. Germline CDR1 is SNHLY and CDR2 is FYNNEI. V was clipped by 8 bases and J by 2 bases, with 10 bases between them. The CDR3 is CASGSRTGANVLTF. The CDR3 DNA reads TGTGCCAGCGGGTCGCGCACTGGGGCCAACGTCCTGACTTTC.

This clonotype has a count of ten or more. The chain uses TRBV29-1 and TRBJ2-5; D might be TRBD1 or TRBD2, each matching 5 bases. Per the germline V gene, CDR1 is SQVTM and CDR2 is ANQGSEA. CDR3 length: 13 amino acids. Deletions cut 5 bases from V and 5 bases from J, with 15 bases between. This chain's CDR3 is CSVKLGVLETQYF. The CDR3 nucleotides are TGCAGCGTTAAATTGGGGGTTCTGGAGACCCAGTACTTC.

This clonotype was detected a few times. The chain employs TRBV23-1 and TRBJ2-2; D perhaps matches TRBD1 (5 bases). TRBV23-1 is labeled an ORF, and its function is uncertain. The CDR3 is 17 residues long. The germline V and J ends were trimmed by 4 bases and 0 bases, with 15 bases remaining between them. For the CDR3, the DNA is TGCGCCAGCAGTCCACCGCGACAGACCACGAACACCGGGGAGCTGTTTTTT. It encodes CASSPPRQTTNTGELFF.

This clonotype was seen only a few times. This sequence joins TRBV7-8 and TRBJ2-3; D is possibly TRBD2 (5 bases). Deletions cut 1 base from V and 5 bases from J, with 10 bases between. The CDR3 runs to 14 residues. Germline V gives CDR1 SGHVS, CDR2 FQNEAQ. CDR3 sequence (DNA): TGTGCCAGCAGCTTAGGAGGGAGTATAGATACGCAGTATTTT. Translated, it gives CASSLGGSIDTQYF.

This chain uses TRBV5-4 with TRBJ2-7; 9 bases are a match to TRBD2. Germline V lookup: CDR1 SGHNT, CDR2 YYREEE (reference sequence). The CDR3 is made up of 14 amino acids. With 7 bases clipped from V and 5 bases from J, the junction kept 10 bases outside the gene matches. The CDR3 reads CASGSGTSFDEQYF. The CDR3 DNA is TGTGCCAGCGGCTCCGGGACTAGCTTCGACGAGCAGTACTTC.

This clonotype was seen at least ten times. The chain is built from TRBV5-1 and TRBJ2-3, with D uncertain. V was trimmed by 5 bases and J by 3 bases, leaving 16 bases between them. This CDR3 is built from 15 residues. Per the germline V gene, CDR1 is SGHRS and CDR2 is YFSETQ. This CDR3 reads CASSSDTSLTDTQYF. Written as DNA, the CDR3 is TGCGCCAGCAGTTCCGACACTTCTTTGACAGATACGCAGTATTTT.

This chain connects TRBV5-1 to TRBJ2-1; 10 bases are a match to TRBD1. The CDR3 is 16 amino acids. J lost 9 bases, V lost 4 bases, and 13 bases had no gene match. In germline, CDR1 is SGHRS, CDR2 YFSETQ. The CDR3 protein is CASSPAGTGAVGEQFF. Written as DNA, the CDR3 is TGCGCCAGCAGCCCCGCCGGGACAGGGGCGGTGGGTGAGCAGTTCTTC.

Only a few counts were recorded for this clonotype. The chain couples TRBV19 to TRBJ2-4; D ambiguous. The CDR3 covers 15 residues. The V end lost 3 bases, the J end lost 1 base, and 10 bases lay between the germline ends. CDR1 is LNHDA, CDR2 SQIVND, per germline (reference sequence). CDR3 amino acids: CASSIGARAKNIQYF. In DNA, the CDR3 is TGTGCCAGTAGTATCGGTGCTCGGGCCAAAAACATTCAGTACTTC.

The V call is TRBV24-1, the J call TRBJ2-7; tentative D call: TRBD1 (5 bases). Per germline, CDR1 KGHDR and CDR2 SFDVKD. The CDR3 runs to 12 residues. V dropped 9 bases and J dropped 3 bases, with 11 bases sitting between them. CDR3 DNA sequence: TGTGCCACCCGGGTAGGGGTCTACGAGCAGTACTTC. This sequence encodes CATRVGVYEQYF.

This clonotype appeared many times. CDR3 amino acids: CASSFGGSPTDTQYF. The CDR3 nucleotides read TGCGCCAGCAGCTTCGGAGGGTCCCCCACAGATACGCAGTATTTT. The gene calls are TRBV5-1 and TRBJ2-3; a weak D match, TRBD2 (6 bases). The germline V gene has CDR1 SGHRS and CDR2 YFSETQ. V lost 2 bases to trimming and J lost 2 bases, with 12 bases between them. The CDR3 runs 15 residues.

This chain uses TRBV7-2 with TRBJ2-2; D gene uncertain. V lost 2 bases, J lost 5 bases, and 6 bases lay in between. Germline loops: CDR1 SGHTA, CDR2 FQGNSA. This CDR3 has 13 residues. The CDR3 DNA reads TGTGCCAGCAGCTTAAGAAAGACCGGGGAGCTGTTTTTT. Protein sequence: CASSLRKTGELFF.

This clonotype has more than one count but fewer than ten. This chain links TRBV7-9 with TRBJ1-1; D not certain. This CDR3 is built from 15 residues. CDR1 SEHNR and CDR2 FQNEAQ come from the germline V gene (reference sequence). V shed 7 bases and J shed 1 base, with 16 bases lying between them. The CDR3 here is CASTRTAVKNTEAFF. In nucleotides, the CDR3 is TGTGCCAGCACTAGGACGGCCGTTAAGAACACTGAAGCTTTCTTT.

This clonotype was seen only a few times. The chain employs TRBV7-8 and TRBJ1-2; D uncertain. The CDR3 consists of 13 residues. CDR1 SGHVS and CDR2 FQNEAQ come from the germline V gene. V was trimmed by 4 bases and J by 4 bases, leaving 10 bases between them. CDR3 loop: CASSSPQGYGYTF. The CDR3 DNA reads TGTGCCAGCAGCTCCCCACAAGGCTATGGCTACACCTTC. Full variable domain (outside the CDR3, taken from reference TRBV7-8 and TRBJ1-2): GAGVSQSPRYKVAKRGQDVALRCDPISGHVSLFWYQQALGQGPEFLTYFQNEAQLDKSGLPSDRFFAERPEGSVSTLKIQRTQQEDSAVYLCASSSPQGYGYTFGSGTRLTVV.